One and the same sample provided the 15 T cell receptor beta chains below, sequenced in a study of blood T cell repertoires in COVID-19. Method: immunoSEQ multiplex PCR; TCRdb's copy keeps in-frame clones and lacks some. The table shows nearly 300,000 clones, with 84% occurring only once. The sequencing input was peripheral blood. Receptors originate from a human donor with COVID-19, enrolled during active disease. The donor label of this sample is uncertain.

The rearrangement joins TRBV30 to TRBJ1-3, with TRBD1 as a possible D gene (5 bases). Between the trimmed V and J ends, which lost 0 bases and 1 base, there was a span of 7 bases. Looked up from germline, CDR1 is GTSNPN and CDR2 is SVGIG (reference sequence). The CDR3 runs 14 residues. The CDR3 here is CAWSVTGSGNTIYF. DNA of the CDR3: TGTGCCTGGAGTGTAACAGGATCTGGAAACACCATATATTTT. The whole variable domain, filled in from reference TRBV30 and TRBJ1-3, reads SQTIHQWPATLVQPVGSPLSLECTVEGTSNPNLYWYRQAAGRGLQLLFYSVGIGQISSEVPQNLSASRPQDRQFILSSKKLLLSDSGFYLCAWSVTGSGNTIYFGEGSWLTVV.

This chain joins TRBV28 and TRBJ1-5; maybe TRBD1 (6 bases). Between the trimmed V and J ends, which lost 7 bases and 0 bases, there was a span of 13 bases. This CDR3 spans 15 amino acids. Per germline, CDR1 MDHEN and CDR2 SYDVKM. The CDR3 sequence: CASIGQSNSNQPQHF. CDR3 bases: TGTGCCAGCATCGGACAGAGCAATAGCAATCAGCCCCAGCATTTT.

This sequence joins TRBV11-2 and TRBJ1-5, with 11 bases that match TRBD1. The CDR3 is 15 amino acids. V dropped 4 bases and J dropped 6; count of bases not matched to a gene: 5. CDR1 and CDR2 (germline): SGHAT, FQNNGV. In DNA, the CDR3 is TGTGCCAGCAGCTCAGGGACAGGGGGAGTTCAGCCCCAGCATTTT. As protein: CASSSGTGGVQPQHF.

The rearrangement links TRBV11-2 to TRBJ2-1, with 10 bases matching TRBD2. The CDR3 has 16 residues. CDR1 is SGHAT and CDR2 is FQNNGV in the germline V gene. J lost 2 bases, V lost 5 bases, and 6 bases had no gene match. The CDR3 is CASSSSGRGTYNEQFF. CDR3 nucleotides: TGTGCCAGCAGCAGCAGCGGGAGGGGGACCTACAATGAGCAGTTCTTC.

The V and J genes are TRBV28 and TRBJ2-5, with D possibly TRBD1 on 6 matching bases. This CDR3 is built from 12 residues. The germline V and J ends were trimmed by 10 bases and 5 bases, with 14 bases remaining between them. Germline-derived CDR1 and CDR2 are MDHEN and SYDVKM. CDR3 protein: CATPGVGETQYF. The CDR3 nucleotides are TGTGCCACCCCAGGGGTTGGGGAGACCCAGTACTTC.

V is TRBV12-3 or TRBV12-4 and J is TRBJ1-2; 7 bases are a match to TRBD1. This CDR3 is 12 amino acids long. The ends lost 5 bases at V and 7 bases at J; junction bases unmatched: 4. The CDR3, as DNA: TGTGCCAGCAGTACTACAGGGGCTGGCTACACCTTC. Protein product: CASSTTGAGYTF.

The CDR3 DNA reads as TGTGCCAGCAGCTTAAGACTAGCGGGAGCAGATACGCAGTATTTT. Protein sequence: CASSLRLAGADTQYF. The chain carries TRBV11-1 and TRBJ2-3, with 12 bases that match TRBD2. The CDR3 spans 15 residues. V lost 2 bases to trimming and J lost 4 bases; unmatched junction nucleotides: 1. CDR1 and CDR2 from the germline V gene are SGHAT and FQDESV (reference sequence).

This chain links TRBV1 with TRBJ2-1; the table calls TRBD2, which could not be checked here. TRBV1 is a pseudogene segment. The CDR3 contains 14 residues. The CDR3 nucleotides are TGCACCAGCAGCCAAAAGGGACTTTACAATGAGCAGTTCTTC. It encodes CTSSQKGLYNEQFF.

This clone was seen a handful of times. The chain recombines TRBV5-4 with TRBJ2-1; TRBD2 agrees at 9 bases. Germline CDR1 reads SGHNT; CDR2 reads YYREEE (reference sequence). J gave up 0 bases and V 0 bases, and 4 bases lay outside the gene matches. CDR3 length: 17 amino acids. The DNA of the CDR3 is TGTGCCAGCAGCTTGGCGACTAGCGGCCGCTCCTACAATGAGCAGTTCTTC. Encoded protein: CASSLATSGRSYNEQFF.

This sequence joins TRBV18 and TRBJ1-6; D is perhaps TRBD1 (5 bases). Germline assignment: CDR1 KGHSH and CDR2 LQKENI. Trimming pared 6 bases from V and 5 bases from J, leaving 11 bases between. The CDR3 totals 14 residues. The CDR3 bases are TGTGCCAGCTCCCGCGACAGAGATAATTCACCCCTCCACTTT. It yields the protein CASSRDRDNSPLHF.

This sequence joins TRBV18 and TRBJ2-7; 7 positions match TRBD1. The CDR3 sequence is 16 residues long. Germline assignment: CDR1 KGHSH and CDR2 LQKENI. Germline trimming cut 2 bases from V and 4 bases from J; bases unmatched to any gene: 11. The CDR3 here is CASSPGPGTVLYEQYF. The CDR3 region has the DNA TGTGCCAGCTCACCAGGTCCCGGGACAGTACTTTACGAGCAGTACTTC.

The rearrangement links TRBV7-3 to TRBJ2-1; maybe TRBD2 (6 bases). CDR3 length equals 13 residues. V was shortened by 5 bases and J by 15 bases, with 20 bases between the two germline ends. Germline V gives CDR1 SGHTA, CDR2 FQGTGA. The chain's CDR3 is CASSANPGTGAFF. CDR3 DNA: TGTGCCAGCAGCGCGAACCCCGGGACTGGGGCGTTCTTC.

The gene calls are TRBV11-3 and TRBJ2-1, with TRBD2 identical over 7 bases. The germline gives CDR1 SGHNT, CDR2 YENEEA. The trim removed 3 bases at V and 8 bases at J, leaving 7 bases unmatched. This CDR3 spans 14 amino acids. The DNA for the CDR3 is TGTGCCAGCAGCTTCAGCGGGGCTAGGGATGAGCAGTTCTTC. Its translation: CASSFSGARDEQFF.

V usage is TRBV14 and J usage is TRBJ1-2, with a tentative D call TRBD1 (5 bases). Per the germline V gene, CDR1 is SGHDN and CDR2 is FVKESK. V was cut by 6 bases and J by 3 bases, with 11 bases left in between. The CDR3 length is 13 residues. CDR3 amino acids: CASRQTEDYGYTF. CDR3 bases: TGTGCCAGCAGACAGACAGAAGACTATGGCTACACCTTC.

The chain recombines TRBV12-5 with TRBJ1-2, with a weak D call TRBD1 (5 bases). From germline, CDR1 is LGHNT and CDR2 FRNRAP. This CDR3 comprises 14 residues. V was pared by 1 base and J by 3 bases, with 9 bases between. For the CDR3, the DNA is TGTGCTAGTGGTTTGGGACAGACTTACTATGGCTACACCTTC. It is translated as CASGLGQTYYGYTF.